This T cell receptor beta chain is drawn from a study of graft-versus-host responses after intestinal transplantation. Study summary: Recipients were all induced with anti-thymocyte globulin, then given tacrolimus and steroids for around three years.

Points on this clone: Its target is unknown.

V lost 5 bases and J lost 0; bases outside the gene matches: 10. CDR1 is SGHDT and CDR2 is YYEEEE in the germline V gene. There are 16 residues in the CDR3. Only in-frame clones appear in the TCRdb table, and some are missing; sequencing was by immunoSEQ multiplex PCR. The sample consists of 78,000 or so clones, around 87% of them appearing once. The clonotype originates from a human donor who was the organ donor for an intestinal transplant. The sequenced sample was unstimulated CD8+ T cells sorted from spleen or lymph node cells, obtained before transplant. The chain couples TRBV5-6 to TRBJ1-1; TRBD1 aligns across 7 bases. The CDR3 bases are TGTGCCAGCAGAGATAGGGACAGAGACATGAACACTGAAGCTTTCTTT. Translating gives CASRDRDRDMNTEAFF.